The clone carrying this T cell receptor beta chain was detected only a few times. The antigen is unknown. This record comes from a study of response to subunit inactivated influenza vaccine. TCRdb reprocessed the RT-PCR reads with MiXCR, giving one entry per CDR3 protein. The sample has approximately 490,000 distinct CDR3 sequences, around 7.7% seen once. Findings of the study overall: The authors suggested that few new T cells are recruited per seasonal influenza vaccination.

This CDR3 has 15 amino acids. The germline gives CDR1 LNHNV, CDR2 YYDKDF (reference sequence). J gave up 2 bases and V 2 bases, and 3 bases lay outside the gene matches. The receptor's source is a man aged 45 to 75 who received an inactivated influenza vaccine. The material was PBMCs from blood, obtained approximately 25 months after vaccination. The chain carries TRBV15 and TRBJ2-3; 8 bases fit TRBD2. The chain's CDR3 is CATSRQTSDTDTQYF. The CDR3 DNA is TGTGCCACCAGCAGACAGACTAGCGACACAGATACGCAGTATTTT.